This T cell receptor beta chain was obtained from a study of response to subunit inactivated influenza vaccine. Regarding the study as a whole: Each seasonal influenza vaccination recruits few new T cells, the authors suggested.

V was shortened by 3 bases and J by 4 bases, with 8 bases between the two germline ends. The CDR3 loop spans 13 amino acids. Looked up from germline, CDR1 is SGDLS and CDR2 is YYNGEE. Comment on this clonotype: Antigen: not known.

MiXCR, applied by TCRdb to the RT-PCR reads, yields one record per CDR3 protein. Here the sample spans approximately 300,000 distinct CDR3 sequences, 22% being singletons. This TCR was sampled from a man in his fifties or sixties who received an inactivated influenza vaccine. This material consisted of PBMCs from blood, taken about 20 months after vaccination. The chain recombines TRBV9 with TRBJ1-5, with a tentative D call TRBD1 (5 bases). The DNA for the CDR3 is TGTGCCAGCAGCGGGGGGATAAATCAGCCCCAGCATTTT. Its translation is CASSGGINQPQHF.